This is a list of T cell receptor beta chains from one sample in a study of T-cell memory formation after mild COVID-19. TCRdb reprocessed the 5' RACE reads with MiXCR, giving one entry per CDR3 protein. The sample records roughly 99,000 distinct CDR3 sequences, approximately 15% being singletons. The sample consisted of PBMCs or a T cell subset sorted from them (not recorded which). The source is a man aged 18 to 30 who had mild COVID-19 (a few samples of this study predate the infection). Cell type and time point are not known. Both conserved end residues are part of each CDR3. Each record gives: clone size, J gene, V gene, D gene, CDR3 DNA, CDR3 protein. D genes are given only for firm matches. Clone size, where shown, is once, few, many, or a class for clones that have expanded.

NA TRBJ1-2 TRBV12-3/TRBV12-4 TRBD1 TGTGCCAGCAGTTTCGACAGGGGGTATGGCTACACCTTC CASSFDRGYGYTF
NA TRBJ1-1 TRBV13 NA TGTGCCAGCAGCTTTGGATCAGGACTTTTTGAAGCTTTCTTT CASSFGSGLFEAFF
many TRBJ2-2 TRBV7-6 NA TGTGCCAGCAGCTCGGGGACTAACACCGGGGAGCTGTTTTTT CASSSGTNTGELFF
NA TRBJ1-2 TRBV9 TRBD1 TGTGCCAGCAGCGTAGGACAGGGGTACTATGGCTACACCTTC CASSVGQGYYGYTF
many TRBJ2-3 TRBV7-6 NA TGTGCCAGCAGTGGTAGGGTAGGGGCTAGCACAGATACGCAGTATTTT CASSGRVGASTDTQYF
few TRBJ2-5 TRBV7-9 TRBD2 TGTGCCAGCACCTCCTGGGCTAGCGGGGGGCAAGAGACCCAGTACTTC CASTSWASGGQETQYF
few TRBJ1-1 TRBV29-1 NA TGCAGCGTTGAAGGTTGGGAGGGCAGGGGCAAGGTGGACACTGAAGCTTTCTTT CSVEGWEGRGKVDTEAFF
NA TRBJ1-2 TRBV6-5 NA TGTGCCAGCAGTTACCTGGGCAAAGCTAACTATGGCTACACCTTC CASSYLGKANYGYTF
few TRBJ2-1 TRBV7-9 NA TGTGCCAGCAGTCCACCACGACAGCAGGAGCAGTTCTTC CASSPPRQQEQFF
few TRBJ1-2 TRBV11-1 NA TGTGCCAGCAGCGCGGGCAGAAACTATGGCTACACCTTC CASSAGRNYGYTF
many TRBJ2-3 TRBV4-2 TRBD2 TGTGCCAGCAGCCAAGCCGGGACTAGCGGGGGGCTTTCCACAGATACGCAGTATTTT CASSQAGTSGGLSTDTQYF
few TRBJ2-7 TRBV7-9 NA TGTGCCAGCAGCTTAGGTACAGGGCCTGTCCACGAGCAGTACTTC CASSLGTGPVHEQYF
NA TRBJ2-3 TRBV6-2/TRBV6-3 NA TGTGCCAGCAGTCAATCCTACGCGGGGACCTCTAGCACAGATACGCAGTATTTT CASSQSYAGTSSTDTQYF
few TRBJ1-2 TRBV6-6 TRBD1 TGTGCCAGCAGGACAGGGGTTAACTATGGCTACACCTTC CASRTGVNYGYTF
few TRBJ2-3 TRBV5-1 NA TGCGCCAGCAGCGAAGACACAGATACGCAGTATTTT CASSEDTDTQYF
NA TRBJ1-2 TRBV6-5 NA TGTGCCAGCAGTTACTCGGGACCGGGCGGCTATGGCTACACCTTC CASSYSGPGGYGYTF
NA TRBJ2-5 TRBV4-1 TRBD2 TGCGCCAGCAGCCTGCTGGGCGGGGGGGAAGGAGAGACCCAGTACTTC CASSLLGGGEGETQYF
few TRBJ2-1 TRBV12-3/TRBV12-4 TRBD1 TGTGCCAGCAGCAGACCAACTTTACACAGGGGCCGCAATGAGCAGTTCTTC CASSRPTLHRGRNEQFF
few TRBJ1-2 TRBV4-3 NA TGCGCCAGCAGCCAAGATCTTTCCGGACCCTATGGCTACACCTTC CASSQDLSGPYGYTF
NA TRBJ2-7 TRBV12-3/TRBV12-4 TRBD1 TGTGCCAGCAGTTTCGTACAGGGGGCGGACGAGCAGTACTTC CASSFVQGADEQYF
few TRBJ1-1 TRBV7-9 NA TGTGCCAGCAGCAAACAGGGCCTGAACACTGAAGCTTTCTTT CASSKQGLNTEAFF
NA TRBJ1-2 TRBV9 TRBD1 TGTGCCAGCAGCGTAGGCCAGGGGGACTATGGCTACACCTTC CASSVGQGDYGYTF
NA TRBJ1-3 TRBV20-1 NA TGCAGTGCCCCACTAGATGGAAACACCATATATTTT CSAPLDGNTIYF
few TRBJ2-5 TRBV4-1 NA TGCGCCAGCTCGTGGGGGCCGGTAGAGACCCAGTACTTC CASSWGPVETQYF
few TRBJ1-1 TRBV12-3/TRBV12-4 NA TGTGCCAGCAGACCCCGACGGGCGAACACTGAAGCTTTCTTT CASRPRRANTEAFF
NA TRBJ2-3 TRBV12-3/TRBV12-4 NA TGTGCCAGCAGTTTGAGGGCAGATACGCAGTATTTT CASSLRADTQYF
few TRBJ2-3 TRBV4-1 TRBD2 TGCGCCAGCAGCCAACCAGGGTTTCGGGGGGGCCAAAGAGATACGCAGTATTTT CASSQPGFRGGQRDTQYF
few TRBJ1-5 TRBV4-1 TRBD1 TGCGCCAGCAGCCAAGATTACAGGGGGTATAGCAATCAGCCCCAGCATTTT CASSQDYRGYSNQPQHF
NA TRBJ2-7 TRBV4-3 NA TGCGCCAGCAGCCAAGATCTAGGGTACTACGAGCAGTACTTC CASSQDLGYYEQYF
few TRBJ2-1 TRBV7-6 NA TGTGCCAGCAGCCACAGCAATGAGCAGTTCTTC CASSHSNEQFF
NA TRBJ2-1 TRBV4-3 NA TGCGCCAGCAGCTATTCTCAGGGGGGAGAGCAGTTCTTC CASSYSQGGEQFF
few TRBJ2-7 TRBV4-2 NA TGTGCCAGCAGCCAAGACCCTGGGCGGGACGAGCAGTACTTC CASSQDPGRDEQYF
NA TRBJ1-6 TRBV4-1 TRBD1 TGCGCCAGCAGCCAAGTGCTTTGGGACAGGGGGCCTGGTTCACCCCTCCACTTT CASSQVLWDRGPGSPLHF
NA TRBJ2-3 TRBV7-3 NA TGTGCCAGCAGCTTGTTTCAGGGGAGTGGCACAGATACGCAGTATTTT CASSLFQGSGTDTQYF
NA TRBJ2-1 TRBV7-2 NA TGTGCCAGCAGCCCCTACTCGACTAGGGGTGTACAGGGTGAGCAGTTCTTC CASSPYSTRGVQGEQFF
few TRBJ1-4 TRBV7-9 NA TGTGCCAGCAGCTCGACGACGGTTGAAAAACTGTTTTTT CASSSTTVEKLFF
few TRBJ1-4 TRBV4-3 NA TGCGCCAGCAGCCAAGATCTATACAGGGATGGAGGAAAACTGTTTTTT CASSQDLYRDGGKLFF
few TRBJ2-7 TRBV5-1 NA TGCGCCAGCAGCGTCTACAGGATCCCCTACGAGCAGTACTTC CASSVYRIPYEQYF
NA TRBJ1-2 TRBV7-2 NA TGTGCCAGCAAAAACCGGGCCTCCTATGGCTACACCTTC CASKNRASYGYTF
NA TRBJ2-3 TRBV28 TRBD1 TGTGCCAGCAGTCCAAGACAGGGAACAGATACGCAGTATTTT CASSPRQGTDTQYF
NA TRBJ2-1 TRBV13 NA TGTGCCAGCAGCTTCGCAATCGGACTCGACCGTGGTGAGCAGTTCTTC CASSFAIGLDRGEQFF
few TRBJ1-5 TRBV20-1 NA TGCAGTGCTAGAGATCGGCGGGGCTTAAATCAGCCCCAGCATTTT CSARDRRGLNQPQHF
few TRBJ2-3 TRBV4-3 NA TGCGCCAGCAGCCAAGTTCCGGGGAACACAGATACGCAGTATTTT CASSQVPGNTDTQYF
many TRBJ2-1 TRBV29-1 TRBD2 TGCAGCGTTGTAAGGACTAGCGAGTACAATGAGCAGTTCTTC CSVVRTSEYNEQFF
NA TRBJ2-7 TRBV7-9 TRBD1 TGTGCCAGCAGTCCAACCACAGGGGGCAACTCCTACGAGCAGTACTTC CASSPTTGGNSYEQYF
NA TRBJ1-5 TRBV7-9 NA TGTGCCAGCAGCTCCCCCGTGGAGGGGAATCAGCCCCAGCATTTT CASSSPVEGNQPQHF
NA TRBJ2-3 TRBV7-3 TRBD1 TGTGCCAGCACCCTGACAGGGGGTAACACAGATACGCAGTATTTT CASTLTGGNTDTQYF
few TRBJ1-5 TRBV21-1 NA TGTGCCAGCAGCAAAAACCGACAGGGGTCTAGCAATCAGCCCCAGCATTTT CASSKNRQGSSNQPQHF
NA TRBJ1-1 TRBV15 NA TGTGCCACCAGCAGAGACGGGGGGAACACTGAAGCTTTCTTT CATSRDGGNTEAFF
few TRBJ1-1 TRBV6-1 NA TGTGCCAGTTCAGGTTTTCACACTGAAGCTTTCTTT CASSGFHTEAFF
NA TRBJ1-2 TRBV12-5 TRBD1 TGTGCTAGTGGTTTGGTTCCCCGCGACAGGGAACATGGCTACACCTTC CASGLVPRDREHGYTF
NA TRBJ1-2 TRBV12-3/TRBV12-4 NA TGTGCCAGCAGTTTATGGGGGGCAGATGGCTACACCTTC CASSLWGADGYTF
few TRBJ1-2 TRBV19 NA TGTGCCAGTAGGGACCACCGTGGCTACACCTTC CASRDHRGYTF
few TRBJ2-7 TRBV4-1 NA TGCGCCAGCAGCCAGAGAGGAGGGGCCACCTACGAGCAGTACTTC CASSQRGGATYEQYF
few TRBJ2-5 TRBV7-7 TRBD2 TGTGCCAGCAGCTCCCGAGCGGGGCAAGAGACCCAGTACTTC CASSSRAGQETQYF
NA TRBJ2-5 TRBV4-1 NA TGCGCCAGCAGCGCGTACTACCGACAGGAACAAGAGACCCAGTACTTC CASSAYYRQEQETQYF
few TRBJ1-6 TRBV15 NA TGTGCCACCAGCACCCGGGACACAAGAGGATCACCCCTCCACTTT CATSTRDTRGSPLHF
few TRBJ2-7 TRBV6-2/TRBV6-3 NA TGTGCCAGCAGTTACCGTGAGACCCTCGAGCAGTACTTC CASSYRETLEQYF